Listed below are T cell receptor beta chains from one sample, sequenced in a study of spatial heterogeneity in lung cancer. TCRdb redid the calling of the 5' RACE reads with MiXCR, one entry per CDR3 protein. This table has about 36,000 distinct CDR3 sequences, more than 7% appearing once. The sample in question was PBMCs, obtained at surgery. These receptors were collected from a female donor with early-stage non-small cell lung cancer. Both conserved end residues are part of each CDR3. Fields, in order: V gene, D gene, clone size, J gene, CDR3 DNA, CDR3 protein. A D gene is named only where the DNA matches it firmly. Size tells how often a clone was seen (once, few, many) or the class of an expanded clone, and some rows leave it out.

TRBV20-1,TRBD1,few,TRBJ1-1,TGCAGTGCTAGAGATGGGGACAGGGCCGGTGCTTTCTTT,CSARDGDRAGAFF
TRBV9,.,many,TRBJ1-2,TGTGCCAGCAGCGTAGAGGCAGGAGCCTATGGCTACACCTTC,CASSVEAGAYGYTF
TRBV6-5,TRBD1,many,TRBJ2-2,TGTGCCAGCATAAGGGGGCCCACCGGGGAGCTGTTTTTT,CASIRGPTGELFF
TRBV20-1,.,.,TRBJ2-1,TGCAGCGGCGTTGGACCTTACAATGAGCAGTTCTTC,CSGVGPYNEQFF
TRBV15,.,.,TRBJ2-7,TGTGCCACCAGCCAGGGGAGGGGGGCCCGCTACGAGCAGTACTTC,CATSQGRGARYEQYF
TRBV6-2/TRBV6-3,.,many,TRBJ2-1,TGTGCCAGCAGTACCCGAATGGGTGAGCAGTTCTTC,CASSTRMGEQFF
TRBV12-3/TRBV12-4,TRBD2,many,TRBJ2-1,TGTGCCAGCAGTGCCACCCGGGGACTAGCGGGAGGAGACCCCTACAATGAGCAGTTCTTC,CASSATRGLAGGDPYNEQFF
TRBV28,.,.,TRBJ2-1,TGTGCCAGCAGTTATGGTCCTTCCTCCTACAATGAGCAGTTCTTC,CASSYGPSSYNEQFF
TRBV6-2/TRBV6-3,.,many,TRBJ2-2,TGTGCCAGCAGTTACCTGGTGGCGTGGACGAACACCGGGGAGCTGTTTTTT,CASSYLVAWTNTGELFF
TRBV28,.,.,TRBJ2-1,TGTGCCAGCAGTTTAACGGGATTCTACAATGAGCAGTTCTTC,CASSLTGFYNEQFF
TRBV7-2,.,.,TRBJ2-7,TGTGCCAGCAGCTTCGGCGGAAGCTCCTACGAGCAGTACTTC,CASSFGGSSYEQYF
TRBV7-2,TRBD1,few,TRBJ2-5,TGTGCCAGCAGCCCAGGGGGATCAGAGACCCAGTACTTC,CASSPGGSETQYF
TRBV5-4,.,few,TRBJ2-2,TGTGCCAGCAGTGGACCCGGGCCTCTGGCCGGGGAGCTGTTTTTT,CASSGPGPLAGELFF
TRBV29-1,.,many,TRBJ2-3,TGCAGCGTTACGAGGATTGATACGCAGTATTTT,CSVTRIDTQYF
TRBV5-1,.,many,TRBJ1-1,TGCGCCAGCAGCTTGGGTCGGTTCAGTTTGAACACTGAAGCTTTCTTT,CASSLGRFSLNTEAFF
TRBV6-5,.,many,TRBJ1-1,TGTGCCAGCAGTTACGGCGGGGACACTGAAGCTTTCTTT,CASSYGGDTEAFF
TRBV27,.,many,TRBJ2-7,TGTGCCAGCAGTTTAAGGTCGGGACGGATTTACGAGCAGTACTTC,CASSLRSGRIYEQYF
TRBV10-3,.,few,TRBJ1-1,TGTGCGGCTAAGGGACAACTTAACACTGAAGCTTTCTTT,CAAKGQLNTEAFF
TRBV7-9,.,many,TRBJ2-3,TGTGCCAGCAGCCCCGCCGGACTTCGCACAGATACGCAGTATTTT,CASSPAGLRTDTQYF
TRBV12-3/TRBV12-4,.,many,TRBJ2-3,TGTGCCAGCAGTACCGGAAGGGCTAGCACAGATACGCAGTATTTT,CASSTGRASTDTQYF
TRBV19,TRBD2,few,TRBJ2-3,TGTGCCAGTAGTATGTCGAGGGCTAGCGGGAGGACAGATACGCAGTATTTT,CASSMSRASGRTDTQYF
TRBV7-8,TRBD2,few,TRBJ2-1,TGTGCCAGCAGCCCCATAGTCTTAGCGGGGGTCAATGAGCAGTTCTTC,CASSPIVLAGVNEQFF
TRBV12-5,TRBD1,many,TRBJ2-3,TGTGCTAGTGGCAAACAGGGGGACACAGATACGCAGTATTTT,CASGKQGDTDTQYF
TRBV28,.,.,TRBJ1-5,TGTGCCAGCAGTTGGTCCCAGGGCCAGCCCCAGCATTTT,CASSWSQGQPQHF
TRBV25-1,.,many,TRBJ2-1,TGTGCCAGCAGTTGGACGGGGCCCTACAATGAGCAGTTCTTC,CASSWTGPYNEQFF
TRBV6-1,TRBD2,.,TRBJ2-1,TGTGCCAGCAGTGGGCTAGCGGGGGGGAGGAATGAGCAGTTCTTC,CASSGLAGGRNEQFF
TRBV29-1,TRBD2,medium-sized,TRBJ2-1,TGCAGCGTTGTACTAGCGGGGGTTAAGTTCTTC,CSVVLAGVKFF
TRBV5-5,TRBD1,many,TRBJ2-5,TGTGCCAGCAGCGGGACAGGGGGAGAGACCCAGTACTTC,CASSGTGGETQYF
TRBV2,TRBD1,many,TRBJ1-1,TGTGCCAGCAGACCGCGGACAGGGGAATTCACTGAAGCTTTCTTT,CASRPRTGEFTEAFF
TRBV29-1,.,.,TRBJ1-1,TGCAGCGCCCCAGACACCTTTGGGGGTGAAGCTTTCTTT,CSAPDTFGGEAFF
TRBV9,TRBD1,few,TRBJ2-7,TGTGCCAGCAGCCCCAGGACAGGTTCCTACGAGCAGTACTTC,CASSPRTGSYEQYF
TRBV4-1,TRBD1,.,TRBJ1-2,TGCGCCAGCAGCCTCACAGGGGGAACCCGCTATGGCTACACCTTC,CASSLTGGTRYGYTF
TRBV7-6,.,.,TRBJ2-5,TGTGCCAGCAGCTCCCCCTCACAAGAGACCCAGTACTTC,CASSSPSQETQYF
TRBV5-1,.,few,TRBJ1-1,TGCGCCAGCTCCTCGGCGGCCATAGGAAACACTGAAGCTTTCTTT,CASSSAAIGNTEAFF
TRBV7-9,TRBD2,.,TRBJ2-5,TGTGCCAGCAGCTCGTCCTCAGCGGGACAAGAGACCCAGTACTTC,CASSSSSAGQETQYF